One sample yielded the 5 T cell receptor beta chains listed below, sequenced in a study of CD8+CD57+ T cells in acquired aplastic anemia. Genomic DNA was employed as the template in profiling TCR beta VDJ and CDR3. TCRdb recomputed calls from the reads with MiXCR, one row per CDR3 protein. Seen here are roughly 250,000 distinct CDR3 sequences, approximately 79% observed once, and the top ten hold about two fifths. All sequencing subjects had displayed CD8+CD57+ cell expansion on flow cytometry. The sample was sorted CD4+, CD8+, or CD8+CD57+ T cells (not recorded which) from PBMCs. Source of these receptors: a human donor with aplastic anemia.

V gene TRBV7-3 combines with J gene TRBJ2-1; weak D call: TRBD1 (6 bases). The DNA end lines up better with TRBJ1-1; the J call may be wrong. The germline V gene encodes CDR1 SGHTA and CDR2 FQGTGA. CDR3 length: 13 residues. This CDR3 reads CASSLRTANEAFF. The DNA of the CDR3 is TGTGCCAGCAGCTTGAGGACAGCGAATGAAGCTTTCTTT.

The chain employs TRBV11-2 and TRBJ1-2; D ambiguous. V lost 1 base, J lost 7 bases, and 10 bases lay in between. The CDR3 sequence is 13 residues long. The V gene's germline CDR1 is SGHAT and CDR2 FQNNGV. CDR3 region: CASSLAGKAGYTF. As DNA, the CDR3 is TGTGCCAGCAGCTTAGCCGGTAAAGCTGGCTACACCTTC.

CDR3 in DNA: TGTGCCAGCAGCTTAGCGAGAAGCGGGGGGAGCCAGTATTTT. Protein product: CASSLARSGGSQYF. This chain joins TRBV7-9 and TRBJ2-3; TRBD2 matches at 9 bases. V was pared by 0 bases and J by 12 bases, with 7 bases of the junction left unmatched. Germline CDR1 is SEHNR and CDR2 is FQNEAQ (reference sequence). The CDR3 is 14 amino acids.

Concerning this clonotype: One end of the junction does not line up with germline, which may come from a read error. The V call is TRBV7-3, the J call TRBJ2-1; possible D gene TRBD2, 6 bases. Per the germline V gene, CDR1 is SGHTA and CDR2 is FQGTGA. This CDR3 is 15 amino acids long. The CDR3 nucleotides are TGTGCCAGCAGTTCTATCGGGACTTGGAGAAATGACCAGTTCTTC. Its protein is CASSSIGTWRNDQFF.

The chain carries TRBV19 and TRBJ2-7; TRBD1 matches 8 bases. V lost 3 bases and J lost 6; bases outside the gene matches: 7. The CDR3 sequence is 14 residues long. CDR1 and CDR2 (germline): LNHDA, SQIVND (reference sequence). CDR3 loop: CASSILGQGGEQYF. For the CDR3, the DNA is TGTGCCAGTAGTATTTTAGGACAGGGAGGCGAGCAGTACTTC. The full variable domain, completed using reference TRBV19 and TRBJ2-7, is DGGITQSPKYLFRKEGQNVTLSCEQNLNHDAMYWYRQDPGQGLRLIYYSQIVNDFQKGDIAEGYSVSREKKESFPLTVTSAQKNPTAFYLCASSILGQGGEQYFGPGTRLTVT.